This entry concerns a single TCR beta chain. Its target is unknown. The record originates from a study of OX40 agonist ivuxolimab in advanced cancers. Findings and caveats of the study: Within 6 weeks, CD4+ and CD8+ blood T cells expanded clonally at 0.1 to 3.0 mg/kg.

V shed 3 bases and J shed 4 bases, with 16 bases lying between them. The CDR3 sequence is 15 residues long. CDR1 and CDR2 from the germline V gene are SGDLS and YYNGEE. Assay: immunoSEQ multiplex PCR; the TCRdb copy retains only in-frame clones and omits some. The sample lists tens of thousands of clones, approximately 82% occurring once. The rearrangement uses TRBV9 and TRBJ2-5; TRBD1 might be the D (6 bases). This sequence originates from an adult with an advanced solid tumor such as melanoma, head and neck, liver or kidney cancer. Specimen: CD4+ or CD8+ T cells sorted from blood, collected in a trial of the OX40 agonist ivuxolimab. The DNA of the CDR3 is TGTGCCAGCAGCGCCTCGGGACAACCCAGAGAGACCCAGTACTTC. The encoded protein is CASSASGQPRETQYF.